These 25 T cell receptor beta chains came from one sample sequenced in a study of cytomegalovirus exposure and HLA in healthy donors. 13 Jbeta primers and 60 Vbeta primers were used for the PCR. Using immunoSEQ multiplex PCR, the repertoire was profiled, and TCRdb retains in-frame clones only, with some absent. The table records some 150,000 clones, approximately 71% of them present only once. The sequencing sample was made of PBMCs. The receptors were gathered from a man between 35 and 55 years old in good health and CMV-seronegative.

The chain combines TRBV19 with TRBJ1-6; perhaps TRBD1 as D (6 bases). CDR3 length: 14 amino acids. V gave up 6 bases and J gave up 7 bases, with 13 bases separating them. Per germline, CDR1 LNHDA and CDR2 SQIVND (reference sequence). CDR3 nucleotides: TGTGCCAGTAGCCCGGGACATGGGAATTCACCCCTCCACTTT. The encoded protein is CASSPGHGNSPLHF.

This clone was observed once. This chain uses TRBV9 with TRBJ2-7, with TRBD1 matching 8 bases. Germline assignment: CDR1 SGDLS and CDR2 YYNGEE. This CDR3 region has 14 residues. J lost 2 bases, V lost 0 bases, and 1 base had no gene match. CDR3 in DNA: TGTGCCAGCAGCGTAGCACAGGGGGCCTACGAGCAGTACTTC. Translated, it gives CASSVAQGAYEQYF.

In nucleotides, the CDR3 is TGTGCCAGCAGCCTAGGACAGGGTGAGGAACTGTTTTTT. Encoded protein: CASSLGQGEELFF. J is TRBJ1-4 and V is TRBV5-4; 8 bases fit TRBD1. This CDR3 is built from 13 residues. Trimming removed 4 bases from V and 12 bases from J; junction bases left unmatched: 8. Looked up from germline, CDR1 is SGHNT and CDR2 is YYREEE (reference sequence).

The chain links TRBV5-4 to TRBJ1-2; no reliable D call. V shed 4 bases and J shed 5 bases, with 18 bases lying between them. The V gene's germline CDR1 is SGHNT and CDR2 YYREEE (reference sequence). CDR3 length equals 15 residues. In DNA, the CDR3 is TGTGCCAGCAGCCCCGGATCGTCCACACTATATGGCTACACCTTC. Amino acids: CASSPGSSTLYGYTF.

CDR3 sequence reads: CASSLALLAGGNEQFF. As DNA, the CDR3 is TGTGCCAGCAGCCTGGCCCTTCTAGCGGGGGGGAATGAGCAGTTCTTC. The chain recombines TRBV27 with TRBJ2-1; 12 positions match TRBD2. The germline V gene encodes CDR1 MNHEY and CDR2 SMNVEV (reference sequence). V lost 6 bases, J lost 7 bases, and 10 bases stayed unmatched. CDR3 length: 16 residues.

The J gene is TRBJ1-5, the V gene TRBV7-3; TRBD1 matches 7 bases. Germline V lookup: CDR1 SGHTA, CDR2 FQGTGA. The length of the CDR3 is 15 residues. V was clipped by 4 bases and J by 0 bases; unmatched bases: 3. CDR3 nucleotides: TGTGCCAGCAGCTGCGACAGGGATAGCAATCAGCCCCAGCATTTT. As protein: CASSCDRDSNQPQHF.

The rearrangement uses TRBV28 and TRBJ1-3; no clear D. The CDR3 is 17 residues long. Germline CDR1 MDHEN, CDR2 SYDVKM. V was clipped by 6 bases and J by 0 bases, with 18 bases between them. The CDR3 loop reads CASRRWEPMPSGNTIYF. CDR3 in DNA: TGTGCCAGCAGGCGTTGGGAGCCCATGCCCTCTGGAAACACCATATATTTT.

The sample holds a few counts of this clone. The DNA of the CDR3 is TGTGCCAGCAGACGTGGGACTAGCGGCCCCTACGAGCAGTACTTC. It encodes CASRRGTSGPYEQYF. This chain uses TRBV5-4 with TRBJ2-7; TRBD2 agrees at 11 bases. The CDR3 contains 15 residues. J lost 2 bases, V lost 5 bases, and 6 bases had no gene match. Germline V gene sequence: CDR1 SGHNT, CDR2 YYREEE (reference sequence).

This chain joins TRBV27 and TRBJ2-5, with 8 bases aligning to TRBD2. The ends lost 5 bases at V and 2 bases at J; junction bases unmatched: 4. This CDR3 has 14 residues. CDR1 is MNHEY and CDR2 is SMNVEV in the germline V gene (reference sequence). CDR3 sequence: CASSLGRGQETQYF. The CDR3 DNA reads as TGTGCCAGCAGTCTCGGGAGGGGACAAGAGACCCAGTACTTC.

V gene TRBV28 combines with J gene TRBJ1-5; D is ambiguous. CDR3 length equals 16 residues. Trimming left V 4 bases short and J 2 bases short, with 15 bases between. CDR1 and CDR2 (germline): MDHEN, SYDVKM. CDR3 bases: TGTGCCAGCAGTTCATCGGCCGGCGGGGGCAATCAGCCCCAGCATTTT. Amino acid sequence: CASSSSAGGGNQPQHF.

The chain links TRBV6-5 to TRBJ1-3, with D possibly TRBD1 on 5 matching bases. The CDR3 has 15 residues. Germline loops: CDR1 MNHEY, CDR2 SVGAGI. With 6 bases removed from V and 0 bases from J, the gap between germline ends came to 12 bases. The CDR3 DNA sequence: TGTGCCAGCAGCTTACAGGACACCTCTGGAAACACCATATATTTT. Protein sequence: CASSLQDTSGNTIYF.

The chain links TRBV30 to TRBJ1-2; D remains unclear. Germline-derived CDR1 and CDR2 are GTSNPN and SVGIG (reference sequence). V dropped 2 bases and J dropped 8 bases, with 15 bases sitting between them. This CDR3 is 13 amino acids long. CDR3 in DNA: TGTGCCTGGAGTAAAACCGGACTGCTGGGCTACACCTTC. It yields the protein CAWSKTGLLGYTF.

The chain recombines TRBV15 with TRBJ1-2, with 9 bases matching TRBD1. The junction had 10 bases not matched to a gene; V was cut back by 0 bases and J by 8 bases. The germline gives CDR1 LNHNV, CDR2 YYDKDF (reference sequence). CDR3 length equals 16 residues. CDR3: CATSRDLNRGPGGYTF. The CDR3 DNA is TGTGCCACCAGCAGAGATTTGAACAGGGGGCCTGGAGGCTACACCTTC.

CDR3 DNA: TGTGCCAGCAGTCTCGCCTATTCGTTTCCCGAGCAGTACTTC. Translation: CASSLAYSFPEQYF. The V and J genes are TRBV28 and TRBJ2-7, with D unresolved. The CDR3 totals 14 residues. The germline gives CDR1 MDHEN, CDR2 SYDVKM. V was shortened by 5 bases and J by 6 bases, with 17 bases between the two germline ends.

This clone was counted a few times. The chain has TRBV5-1 and TRBJ2-7; D is uncertain. CDR3 size: 12 residues. Trimming shortened V by 4 bases and J by 2 bases, and 7 bases separated the two germline ends. The germline V gene encodes CDR1 SGHRS and CDR2 YFSETQ. As DNA, the CDR3 is TGCGCCAGCAGCCCCACAACCTACGAGCAGTACTTC. This encodes CASSPTTYEQYF.

The chain employs TRBV6-6 and TRBJ1-1; D gene ambiguous. Germline CDR1 and CDR2: MNHNY and SVGAGI (reference sequence). The V end was cut by 6 bases, the J end by 2 bases, with 10 bases between. This CDR3 region has 13 residues. The CDR3 nucleotides read TGTGCCAGCAGCCTGGAGGGTAACACTGAAGCTTTCTTT. Protein sequence: CASSLEGNTEAFF.

The chain carries TRBV7-2 and TRBJ2-3; D is unclear. The V end lost 4 bases, the J end lost 5 bases, and 7 bases lay between the germline ends. This CDR3 is 12 amino acids long. The germline CDR1 and CDR2 sequences are SGHTA and FQGNSA. This CDR3 reads CASSSLEDTQYF. The CDR3 bases are TGTGCCAGCAGCTCCTTAGAAGATACGCAGTATTTT.

The chain recombines TRBV4-1 with TRBJ2-7; the match to TRBD2 covers 7 bases. The CDR3 has 14 residues. The germline V gene has CDR1 MGHRA and CDR2 YSYEKL. The junction had 14 bases not matched to a gene; V was cut back by 2 bases and J by 13 bases. CDR3 nucleotide sequence: TGCGCCAGCAGCCAAAGGGGAGGGATTTCGGGGCGCTACTTC. Encoded protein: CASSQRGGISGRYF.

This clone was counted a single time. V is TRBV10-1 and J is TRBJ1-1; D is perhaps TRBD1 (5 bases). Germline V lookup: CDR1 WNHNN, CDR2 SYGVQD (reference sequence). The CDR3 loop spans 15 amino acids. V gave up 3 bases and J gave up 4 bases, with 15 bases separating them. Here the CDR3 reads CASSEMAGPGTEAFF. In DNA, the CDR3 is TGCGCCAGCAGTGAAATGGCAGGGCCGGGCACTGAAGCTTTCTTT.

This chain connects TRBV6-1 to TRBJ2-3; 7 bases are a match to TRBD2. This CDR3 spans 15 amino acids. After removal of 1 base from V and 6 bases from J, the junction contained 7 bases not matched to a gene. Germline loops: CDR1 MNHNS, CDR2 SASEGT. The CDR3 DNA sequence: TGTGCCAGCAGTGAAGGGGTAGCGGGCGGGGATACGCAGTATTTT. It specifies CASSEGVAGGDTQYF.

The V gene is TRBV30, the J gene TRBJ2-3; a possible D gene is TRBD1 (5 bases). V was trimmed by 4 bases and J by 1 base, leaving 12 bases between them. In germline, CDR1 is GTSNPN, CDR2 SVGIG (reference sequence). There are 14 residues in the CDR3. DNA for the CDR3: TGTGCCTGGACCTCGAAAGGGGGCACAGATACGCAGTATTTT. It specifies CAWTSKGGTDTQYF.

The V call is TRBV6-5, the J call TRBJ2-5; TRBD1 matches at 9 bases. TRBJ2-7 explains the end of the DNA better; the J call may be wrong. The CDR3 has 16 amino acids. Germline CDR1 and CDR2: MNHEY and SVGAGI. CDR3 sequence (DNA): TGTGCCAGCAGTTATAGCCGGACAGGGGATTTGTACGAGCAGTACTTC. Translation: CASSYSRTGDLYEQYF.

V and J are TRBV4-1 and TRBJ2-1; D possibly corresponds to TRBD1 (5 bases). V lost 3 bases to trimming and J lost 0 bases, with 15 bases between them. The CDR3 runs to 17 residues. Germline CDR1 and CDR2: MGHRA and YSYEKL. The CDR3 is CASSQVPQGLSYNEQFF. The DNA of the CDR3 is TGCGCCAGCAGCCAGGTGCCTCAGGGCCTCTCCTACAATGAGCAGTTCTTC.

This chain uses TRBV25-1 with TRBJ2-1; D is possibly TRBD1 (6 bases). Trimming shortened V by 7 bases and J by 4 bases, and 14 bases separated the two germline ends. The CDR3 loop spans 14 amino acids. The germline CDR1 and CDR2 sequences are MGHDK and SYGVNS. The CDR3 nucleotides are TGTGCCAGCAATCCAGGGGACATTTACAATGAGCAGTTCTTC. Protein sequence: CASNPGDIYNEQFF.

The chain carries TRBV29-1 and TRBJ2-7; 11 bases are a match to TRBD1. The CDR3 covers 15 residues. V gave up 3 bases and J gave up 4 bases; unmatched junction bases: 8. Germline V CDR1 and CDR2: SQVTM, ANQGSEA. The CDR3 nucleotides read TGCAGCGTTGAGTTCCGGACAGGGGGCGGGTACGAGCAGTACTTC. Translation gives CSVEFRTGGGYEQYF.